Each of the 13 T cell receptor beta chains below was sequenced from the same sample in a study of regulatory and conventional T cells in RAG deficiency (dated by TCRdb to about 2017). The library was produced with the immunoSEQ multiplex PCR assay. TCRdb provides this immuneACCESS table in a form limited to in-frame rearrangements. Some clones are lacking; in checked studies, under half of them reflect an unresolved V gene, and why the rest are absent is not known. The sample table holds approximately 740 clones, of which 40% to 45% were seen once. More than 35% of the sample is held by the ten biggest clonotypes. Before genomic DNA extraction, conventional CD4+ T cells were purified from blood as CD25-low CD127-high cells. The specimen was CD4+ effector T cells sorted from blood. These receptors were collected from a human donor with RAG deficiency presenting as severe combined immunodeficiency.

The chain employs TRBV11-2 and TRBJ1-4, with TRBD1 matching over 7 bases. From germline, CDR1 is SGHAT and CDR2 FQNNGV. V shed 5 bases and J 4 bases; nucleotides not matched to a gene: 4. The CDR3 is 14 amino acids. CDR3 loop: CASSRRGNNEKLFF. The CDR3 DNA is TGTGCCAGCAGCCGCAGGGGGAATAATGAAAAACTGTTTTTT.

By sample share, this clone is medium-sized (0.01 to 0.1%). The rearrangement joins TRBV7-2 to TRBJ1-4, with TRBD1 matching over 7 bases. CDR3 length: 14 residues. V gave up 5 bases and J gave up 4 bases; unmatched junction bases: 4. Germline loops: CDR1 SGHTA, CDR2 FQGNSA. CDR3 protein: CASSRRGNNEKLFF. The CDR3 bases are TGTGCCAGCAGCCGCAGGGGGAATAATGAAAAACTGTTTTTT.

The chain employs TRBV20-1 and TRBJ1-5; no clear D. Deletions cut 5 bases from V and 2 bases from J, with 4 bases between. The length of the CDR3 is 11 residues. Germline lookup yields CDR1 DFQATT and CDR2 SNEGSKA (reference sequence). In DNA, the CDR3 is TGCAGTGCTCAGGGCAATCAGCCCCAGCATTTT. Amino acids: CSAQGNQPQHF.

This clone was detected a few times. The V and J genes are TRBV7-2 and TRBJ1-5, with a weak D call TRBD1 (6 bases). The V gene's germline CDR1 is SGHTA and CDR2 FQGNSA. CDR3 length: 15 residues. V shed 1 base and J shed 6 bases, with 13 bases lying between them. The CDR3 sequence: CASSLGDRFRQPQHF. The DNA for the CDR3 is TGTGCCAGCAGCTTAGGAGACAGGTTTCGTCAGCCCCAGCATTTT.

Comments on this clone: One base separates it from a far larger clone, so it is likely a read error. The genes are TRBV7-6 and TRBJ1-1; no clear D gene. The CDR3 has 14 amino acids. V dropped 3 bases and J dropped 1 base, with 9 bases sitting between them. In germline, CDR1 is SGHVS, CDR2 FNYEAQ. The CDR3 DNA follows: TGTGCCAGCAGCTTGGCCCCCCCGAACACTGAAGCTTTCTTT. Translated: CASSLAPPNTEAFF.

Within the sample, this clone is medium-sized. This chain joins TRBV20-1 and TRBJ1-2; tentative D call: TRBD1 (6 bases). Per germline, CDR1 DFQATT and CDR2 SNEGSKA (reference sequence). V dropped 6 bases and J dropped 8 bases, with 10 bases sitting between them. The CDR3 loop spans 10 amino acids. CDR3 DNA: TGCAGTGCACGCAGGGGAGGCTACACCTTC. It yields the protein CSARRGGYTF.

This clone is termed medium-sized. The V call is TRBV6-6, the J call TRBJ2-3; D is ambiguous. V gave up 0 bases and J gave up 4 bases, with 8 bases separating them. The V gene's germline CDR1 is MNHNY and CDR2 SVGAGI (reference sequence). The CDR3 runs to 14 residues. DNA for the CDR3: TGTGCCAGCAGTTACTCGATTGCCGCAGATACGCAGTATTTT. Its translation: CASSYSIAADTQYF.

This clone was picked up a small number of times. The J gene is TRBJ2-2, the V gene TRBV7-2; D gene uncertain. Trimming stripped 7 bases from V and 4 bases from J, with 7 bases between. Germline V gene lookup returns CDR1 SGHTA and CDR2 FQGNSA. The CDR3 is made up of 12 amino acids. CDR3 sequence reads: CASNQFTGELFF. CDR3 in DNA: TGTGCCAGCAACCAGTTCACCGGGGAGCTGTTTTTT. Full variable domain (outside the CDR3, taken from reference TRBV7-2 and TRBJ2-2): GAGVSQSPSNKVTEKGKDVELRCDPISGHTALYWYRQSLGQGLEFLIYFQGNSAPDKSGLPSDRFSAERTGGSVSTLTIQRTQQEDSAVYLCASNQFTGELFFGEGSRLTVL.

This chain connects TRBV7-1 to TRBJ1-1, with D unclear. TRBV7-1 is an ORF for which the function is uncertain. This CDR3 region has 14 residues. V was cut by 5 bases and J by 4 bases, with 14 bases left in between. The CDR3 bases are TGTGCCAGCAGCCCGCTCCAGTGGGGCACTGAAGCTTTCTTT. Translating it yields CASSPLQWGTEAFF.

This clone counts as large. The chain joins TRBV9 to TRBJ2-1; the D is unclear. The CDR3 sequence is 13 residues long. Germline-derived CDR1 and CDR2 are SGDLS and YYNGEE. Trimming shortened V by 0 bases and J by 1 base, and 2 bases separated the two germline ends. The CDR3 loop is CASSVGSYNEQFF. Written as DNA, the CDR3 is TGTGCCAGCAGCGTAGGATCCTACAATGAGCAGTTCTTC.

CDR3 protein: CASSRNYGYTF. The CDR3 DNA reads as TGTGCCAGCAGCCGAAACTATGGCTACACCTTC. The V gene is TRBV27, the J gene TRBJ1-2; D not resolved. The CDR3 consists of 11 residues. Trimming removed 6 bases at V and 2 bases at J, with 4 bases between. CDR1 is MNHEY and CDR2 is SMNVEV in the germline V gene (reference sequence).

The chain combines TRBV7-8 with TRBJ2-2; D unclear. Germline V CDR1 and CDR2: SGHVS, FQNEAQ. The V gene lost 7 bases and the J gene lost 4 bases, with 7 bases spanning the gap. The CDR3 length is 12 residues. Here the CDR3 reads CASNQFTGELFF. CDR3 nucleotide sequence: TGTGCCAGCAACCAGTTCACCGGGGAGCTGTTTTTT. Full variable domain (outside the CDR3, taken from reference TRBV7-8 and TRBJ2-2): GAGVSQSPRYKVAKRGQDVALRCDPISGHVSLFWYQQALGQGPEFLTYFQNEAQLDKSGLPSDRFFAERPEGSVSTLKIQRTQQEDSAVYLCASNQFTGELFFGEGSRLTVL.

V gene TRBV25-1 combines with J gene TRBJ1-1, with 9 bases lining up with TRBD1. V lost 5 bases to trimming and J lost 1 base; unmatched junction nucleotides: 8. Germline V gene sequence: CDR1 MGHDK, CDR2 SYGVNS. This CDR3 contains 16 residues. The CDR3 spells CASSPSQGAGNTEAFF. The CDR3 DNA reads TGTGCCAGCAGTCCCTCACAGGGGGCAGGGAACACTGAAGCTTTCTTT. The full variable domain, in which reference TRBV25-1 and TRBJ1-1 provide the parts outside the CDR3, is EADIYQTPRYLVIGTGKKITLECSQTMGHDKMYWYQQDPGMELHLIHYSYGVNSTEKGDLSSESTVSRIRTEHFPLTLESARPSHTSQYLCASSPSQGAGNTEAFFGQGTRLTVV.